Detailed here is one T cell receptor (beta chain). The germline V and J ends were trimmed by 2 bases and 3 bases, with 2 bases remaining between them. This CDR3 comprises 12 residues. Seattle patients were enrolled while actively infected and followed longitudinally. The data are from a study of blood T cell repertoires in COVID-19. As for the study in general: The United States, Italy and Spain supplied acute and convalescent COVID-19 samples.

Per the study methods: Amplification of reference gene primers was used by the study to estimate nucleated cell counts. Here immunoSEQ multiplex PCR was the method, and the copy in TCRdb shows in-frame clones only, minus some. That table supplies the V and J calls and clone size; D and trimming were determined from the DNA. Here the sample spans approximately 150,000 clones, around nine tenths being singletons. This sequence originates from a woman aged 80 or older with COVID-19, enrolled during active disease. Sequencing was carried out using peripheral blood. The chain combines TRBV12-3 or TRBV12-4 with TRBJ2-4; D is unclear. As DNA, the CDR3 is TGTGCCAGCAGTTTACACAAAAACATTCAGTACTTC. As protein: CASSLHKNIQYF.